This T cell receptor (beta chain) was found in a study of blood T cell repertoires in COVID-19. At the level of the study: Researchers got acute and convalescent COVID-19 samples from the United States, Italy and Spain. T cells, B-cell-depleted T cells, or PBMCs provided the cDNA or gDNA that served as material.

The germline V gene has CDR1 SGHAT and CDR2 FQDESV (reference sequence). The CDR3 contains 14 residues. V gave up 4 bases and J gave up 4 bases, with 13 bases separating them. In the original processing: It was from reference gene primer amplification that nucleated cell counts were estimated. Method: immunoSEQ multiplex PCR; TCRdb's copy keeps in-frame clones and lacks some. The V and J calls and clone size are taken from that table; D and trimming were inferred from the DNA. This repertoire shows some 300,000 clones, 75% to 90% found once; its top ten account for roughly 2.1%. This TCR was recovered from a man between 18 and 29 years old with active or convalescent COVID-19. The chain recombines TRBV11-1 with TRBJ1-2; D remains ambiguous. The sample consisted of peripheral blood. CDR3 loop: CASSSGGFSYGYTF. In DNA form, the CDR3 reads TGTGCCAGCAGCTCGGGTGGATTCTCCTATGGCTACACCTTC.